Below, 25 T cell receptor beta chains from the same sample are listed, as sequenced in a study of shared clonotypes between healthy human individuals. Libraries were prepared by immunoSEQ multiplex PCR; TCRdb keeps only in-frame clonotypes and omits some of them. This table has around 500,000 clones, about 84% appearing once. Sequenced material: PBMCs. Source of these receptors: a woman aged 40 to 49 in good health. Some clones in this sample may be carry-over from other donors' samples.

Regarding this clone: This likely reflects a read error, since a far larger clone is one base away. Other DNA sequences within the sample encode an identical CDR3. The rearrangement uses TRBV6-5 and TRBJ1-1, with unresolved D. Trimming removed 6 bases from V and 0 bases from J, with 8 bases in between. Germline CDR1 reads MNHEY; CDR2 reads SVGAGI. The CDR3 length is 13 residues. The CDR3 loop is CASRVYMNTEAFF. The CDR3 DNA reads TGTGCCAGCAGGGTGTATATGAACACTGAAGCTTTCTTT.

This chain joins TRBV30 and TRBJ1-4, with D perhaps matching TRBD1 (5 bases). CDR3 length: 16 residues. Germline CDR1 is GTSNPN and CDR2 is SVGIG (reference sequence). Trimming took 7 bases from V and 4 from J, leaving 22 bases between them. The CDR3 nucleotides are TGTGCCTCTACCGACAGCGGCAGTAACCTTAATGAAAAACTGTTTTTT. This codes for CASTDSGSNLNEKLFF.

The V and J genes are TRBV10-3 and TRBJ1-1; 7 nucleotides match TRBD1. CDR1 is ENHRY and CDR2 is SYGVKD in the germline V gene. The CDR3 covers 15 residues. Germline trimming cut 4 bases from V and 5 bases from J; bases unmatched to any gene: 10. The CDR3 here is CAISAEGALLTEAFF. The DNA of the CDR3 is TGTGCCATCAGTGCGGAGGGGGCACTTCTTACTGAAGCTTTCTTT.

The rearrangement links TRBV27 to TRBJ2-1; D might be TRBD1 (6 bases). V was trimmed by 3 bases and J by 3 bases, leaving 12 bases between them. The CDR3 is 15 amino acids. CDR1 and CDR2 from the germline V gene are MNHEY and SMNVEV (reference sequence). The CDR3 reads CASSLQGWVYNEQFF. The CDR3, as DNA: TGTGCCAGCAGTTTGCAGGGGTGGGTCTACAATGAGCAGTTCTTC.

CDR3 sequence reads: CASSLGGVNYEQYF. In nucleotides, the CDR3 is TGTGCCAGCAGCTTGGGAGGGGTGAACTACGAGCAGTACTTC. The chain recombines TRBV5-4 with TRBJ2-7; D could derive from TRBD1 or TRBD2 (5 bases each). The V and J ends lost 0 bases and 3 bases respectively, with 10 bases between them. CDR1 is SGHNT, CDR2 YYREEE, per germline (reference sequence). The CDR3 sequence is 14 residues long.

The chain is built from TRBV5-4 and TRBJ1-3; the D gene is possibly TRBD1 (5 bases). V was clipped by 0 bases and J by 0 bases, with 10 bases between them. The V gene's germline CDR1 is SGHNT and CDR2 YYREEE (reference sequence). CDR3 size: 16 residues. DNA for the CDR3: TGTGCCAGCAGCTTGGGACAGACTTTCTCTGGAAACACCATATATTTT. It is translated as CASSLGQTFSGNTIYF.

The V and J genes are TRBV2 and TRBJ2-2; the D gene is possibly TRBD2 (5 bases). Trimming left V 5 bases short and J 3 bases short, with 13 bases between. This CDR3 is 15 amino acids long. Germline V gives CDR1 SNHLY, CDR2 FYNNEI. The CDR3 nucleotides read TGTGCCAGCAGTACCCCGGGATCGGACACCGGGGAGCTGTTTTTT. Residues: CASSTPGSDTGELFF. The full variable domain, its missing parts supplied by reference TRBV2 and TRBJ2-2, is EPEVTQTPSHQVTQMGQEVILRCVPISNHLYFYWYRQILGQKVEFLVSFYNNEISEKSEIFDDQFSVERPDGSNFTLKIRSTKLEDSAMYFCASSTPGSDTGELFFGEGSRLTVL.

This rearrangement joins TRBV25-1 to TRBJ1-1; D not resolved. Germline-derived CDR1 and CDR2 are MGHDK and SYGVNS. The V end was cut by 4 bases, the J end by 3 bases, with 9 bases between. The CDR3 covers 13 residues. The CDR3 bases are TGTGCCAGCAGTGCTCGGCAATACACTGAAGCTTTCTTT. It yields the protein CASSARQYTEAFF.

Regarding this clone: Since a far larger clone is one base different, this is likely a read error. The sample has other DNA sequences that encode this CDR3 too. V usage is TRBV29-1 and J usage is TRBJ2-1; D perhaps matches TRBD1 (8 bases). Germline V gene sequence: CDR1 SQVTM, CDR2 ANQGSEA. CDR3 length: 16 amino acids. The CDR3, as DNA: TGCAGCGTTGAAGATCCACAGGGGGGGACCTACAATGAACAGTTCTTC. Translated, it gives CSVEDPQGGTYNEQFF.

V usage is TRBV19 and J usage is TRBJ1-5; D is possibly TRBD1 (6 bases). The V end was cut by 7 bases, the J end by 6 bases, with 16 bases between. CDR3 length equals 14 residues. CDR1 LNHDA and CDR2 SQIVND come from the germline V gene (reference sequence). The CDR3 DNA sequence: TGTGCCAGTACAAGGGGGGGCCTGAGTCAGCCCCAGCATTTT. This translates into CASTRGGLSQPQHF. Full variable domain (rest looked up from reference TRBV19 and TRBJ1-5): DGGITQSPKYLFRKEGQNVTLSCEQNLNHDAMYWYRQDPGQGLRLIYYSQIVNDFQKGDIAEGYSVSREKKESFPLTVTSAQKNPTAFYLCASTRGGLSQPQHFGDGTRLSIL.

A few counts support this clone. The rearrangement joins TRBV28 to TRBJ2-1, with TRBD2 as a possible D gene (6 bases). V lost 4 bases to trimming and J lost 2 bases, with 12 bases between them. The CDR3 is made up of 15 amino acids. CDR1 is MDHEN, CDR2 SYDVKM, per germline. CDR3 sequence: CASSWPASAYNEQFF. In nucleotides, the CDR3 is TGTGCCAGCAGTTGGCCGGCTAGCGCCTACAATGAGCAGTTCTTC. The full variable domain, in which reference TRBV28 and TRBJ2-1 provide the parts outside the CDR3, is DVKVTQSSRYLVKRTGEKVFLECVQDMDHENMFWYRQDPGLGLRLIYFSYDVKMKEKGDIPEGYSVSREKKERFSLILESASTNQTSMYLCASSWPASAYNEQFFGPGTRLTVL.

This clone has just one count. The chain uses TRBV5-1 and TRBJ2-5; TRBD2 aligns across 10 bases. From germline, CDR1 is SGHRS and CDR2 YFSETQ. V lost 4 bases and J lost 5; bases outside the gene matches: 8. This CDR3 has 15 residues. The DNA of the CDR3 is TGCGCCAGCAGCCCCGGGACTAGCGCTTATGAGACCCAGTACTTC. It encodes CASSPGTSAYETQYF.

The count of this clone is one. The V and J genes are TRBV9 and TRBJ2-3; D remains ambiguous. V was cut by 4 bases and J by 1 base, with 13 bases left in between. CDR1 is SGDLS, CDR2 YYNGEE, per germline. This CDR3 spans 15 amino acids. CDR3 nucleotides: TGTGCCAGCAGCCCCACTGTCAGAGGCACAGATACGCAGTATTTT. Translated, it gives CASSPTVRGTDTQYF.

This clone was recorded many times. The same CDR3 also results from other DNA sequences found in this sample. V and J are TRBV28 and TRBJ2-2, with D perhaps matching TRBD2 (5 bases). Trimming took off 6 bases at V and 5 bases at J, with 16 bases between the two ends. The CDR3 covers 15 residues. Germline V lookup: CDR1 MDHEN, CDR2 SYDVKM. CDR3 sequence: CASRGNVPGTGELFF. In DNA form, the CDR3 reads TGTGCCAGCAGGGGGAATGTCCCGGGAACCGGGGAGCTGTTTTTT.

A few counts support this clone. The chain couples TRBV5-1 to TRBJ2-7; D unclear. Trimming stripped 3 bases from V and 2 bases from J, with 3 bases between. Germline V gives CDR1 SGHRS, CDR2 YFSETQ. There are 11 residues in the CDR3. The CDR3 region has the DNA TGCGCCAGCAGCTCCGCCTACGAGCAGTACTTC. As protein: CASSSAYEQYF. Full variable domain (outside the CDR3, taken from reference TRBV5-1 and TRBJ2-7): KAGVTQTPRYLIKTRGQQVTLSCSPISGHRSVSWYQQTPGQGLQFLFEYFSETQRNKGNFPGRFSGRQFSNSRSEMNVSTLELGDSALYLCASSSAYEQYFGPGTRLTVT.

The CDR3 reads CASSLWDGEQYF. CDR3 nucleotide sequence: TGTGCCAGCAGCTTATGGGATGGCGAGCAGTACTTC. The chain carries TRBV11-1 and TRBJ2-7, with D unclear. The CDR3 is 12 amino acids. Germline CDR1 is SGHAT and CDR2 is FQDESV (reference sequence). Trimming left V 2 bases short and J 6 bases short, with 8 bases between.

This clone turned up a few times. V usage is TRBV28 and J usage is TRBJ2-6; D tentatively fits TRBD1 or TRBD2 (5 bases each). The CDR3 has 14 residues. V was cut by 5 bases and J by 3 bases, with 8 bases left in between. Germline lookup yields CDR1 MDHEN and CDR2 SYDVKM. The CDR3 DNA reads TGTGCCAGCAGTCCTGGGGGTGGGGCCAACGTCCTGACTTTC. Translated: CASSPGGGANVLTF.

This chain connects TRBV29-1 to TRBJ2-5; 8 bases agree with TRBD1. The J call is uncertain, as TRBJ2-7 better fits the DNA end. There are 12 residues in the CDR3. The germline gives CDR1 SQVTM, CDR2 ANQGSEA. CDR3 nucleotide sequence: TGCAGCGTCGACGACAGGGGCGACGAGCAGTACTTC. Translated, it gives CSVDDRGDEQYF.

This sequence joins TRBV19 and TRBJ2-7; 10 bases are a match to TRBD1. V was clipped by 10 bases and J by 0 bases; unmatched bases: 12. The germline CDR1 and CDR2 sequences are LNHDA and SQIVND (reference sequence). This CDR3 has 16 residues. The CDR3 bases are TGTGCCACCAAGAGGGGGGGACAGGGGTCCTCCTACGAGCAGTACTTC. Protein product: CATKRGGQGSSYEQYF.

This clone was seen only a few times. A read error may explain this, as a much larger clone is one base away. The chain carries TRBV6-1 and TRBJ2-5; 8 positions match TRBD1. The CDR3 totals 14 residues. Losses at the gene ends were 7 bases for V and 8 bases for J; bases not matched to a gene: 12. The germline CDR1 and CDR2 sequences are MNHNS and SASEGT. CDR3 DNA: TGTGCCAGCACCCTGGACAGGGAATGGGATACCCAGTACTTC. Protein sequence: CASTLDREWDTQYF.

The V gene is TRBV5-4, the J gene TRBJ1-2; 7 bases are shared with TRBD1. With 4 bases clipped from V and 14 bases from J, the junction kept 11 bases outside the gene matches. Germline assignment: CDR1 SGHNT and CDR2 YYREEE (reference sequence). CDR3 length equals 12 residues. CDR3 sequence reads: CASSTSWDRKTF. The DNA of the CDR3 is TGTGCCAGCAGCACTAGCTGGGACAGAAAGACCTTC.

This chain connects TRBV19 to TRBJ1-5; unclear D gene. The CDR3 is made up of 15 amino acids. V was cut by 3 bases and J by 2 bases, with 11 bases left in between. The germline gives CDR1 LNHDA, CDR2 SQIVND (reference sequence). The CDR3 protein is CASSIIQVGNQPQHF. CDR3 bases: TGTGCCAGTAGTATTATTCAGGTGGGCAATCAGCCCCAGCATTTT. Full variable domain (rest looked up from reference TRBV19 and TRBJ1-5): DGGITQSPKYLFRKEGQNVTLSCEQNLNHDAMYWYRQDPGQGLRLIYYSQIVNDFQKGDIAEGYSVSREKKESFPLTVTSAQKNPTAFYLCASSIIQVGNQPQHFGDGTRLSIL.

With regard to this clone: A read error may be the cause here, since a much bigger clone is one base away. The genes are TRBV28 and TRBJ2-1, with D possibly being TRBD1 (6 bases). V lost 6 bases and J lost 4, with 16 bases in between. The CDR3 extends over 15 amino acids. Germline CDR1 reads MDHEN; CDR2 reads SYDVKM. The CDR3 nucleotides are TGTGCCAGCAGCGTACAGGGATTTTCATACAATGAGCAGTTCTTC. It encodes CASSVQGFSYNEQFF.

Only one count was recorded for this clone. This may be a read error: a much more frequent sequence differs by one nucleotide. The sample contains more than one DNA sequence encoding this CDR3. The chain joins TRBV18 to TRBJ2-5; D not certain. This CDR3 has 11 amino acids. Germline values: CDR1 KGHSH, CDR2 LQKENI. Trimming took 2 bases from V and 5 from J, leaving 3 bases between them. The DNA for the CDR3 is TGTGCCAGCTCACCAGAGGAGACCCAGTACTTC. Protein: CASSPEETQYF.

The V and J genes are TRBV5-1 and TRBJ2-1; D gene ambiguous. Germline-derived CDR1 and CDR2 are SGHRS and YFSETQ. The germline V and J ends were trimmed by 0 bases and 4 bases, with 14 bases remaining between them. This CDR3 region has 16 residues. The CDR3, as DNA: TGCGCCAGCAGCTTGGACGCCGTTGGGAAGTACAATGAGCAGTTCTTC. This codes for CASSLDAVGKYNEQFF.